This is a list of T cell receptor beta chains from one sample in a study of cytomegalovirus exposure and HLA in healthy donors. TCRdb's table, derived via immunoSEQ multiplex PCR, lists solely in-frame clones and lacks some. The sample table sets out some 76,000 clones. The sample consisted of PBMCs. These receptors were taken from a boy between 10 and 17 years old in good health and CMV-seronegative. CDR3s include the opening cysteine and the closing phenylalanine or tryptophan.

cdr3_aa | j_call | v_call
CASFPGLAGGEQFF | TRBJ2-1 | TRBV28
CATSRGTSGGNEQFF | TRBJ2-1 | TRBV15
CASSIGPTGVSGYTF | TRBJ1-2 | TRBV19
CASSHGDSFPLSLNTEAFF | TRBJ1-1 | TRBV14
CASSFVGQGYGYTF | TRBJ1-2 | TRBV5-6
CASSLNAITGELFF | TRBJ2-2 | TRBV5-1
CASSWGPNEQFF | TRBJ2-1 | TRBV19
CASSPGQRNTEAFF | TRBJ1-1 | TRBV18
CASHRASYTF | TRBJ1-2 | TRBV6-1
CASRLSHGGTEAFF | TRBJ1-1 | TRBV5-5